This T cell receptor beta chain originates from a study of cytomegalovirus exposure and HLA in healthy donors. CDR3 size: 15 residues. Germline-derived CDR1 and CDR2 are LNHDA and SQIVND (reference sequence). V lost 6 bases to trimming and J lost 2 bases, with 14 bases between them. The study ran its PCR with 60 Vbeta and 13 Jbeta primers. This table comes from immunoSEQ multiplex PCR, and its TCRdb copy is limited to in-frame clones, with some not included. The sample shows approximately 110,000 clones, 82% of them seen only once. The table lists this clone with a count of one. Input material: PBMCs. This chain connects TRBV19 to TRBJ2-4; D is possibly TRBD1 (6 bases). This TCR was sampled from a woman under 30 in good health and CMV-seronegative. The CDR3 loop is CASRDHRDTKNIQYF. CDR3 in DNA: TGTGCCAGTAGGGACCACCGGGACACCAAAAACATTCAGTACTTC.